The 29 T cell receptor beta chains below all came from one sample that was sequenced in a study of Tregs in tolerant kidney transplant recipients. Here immunoSEQ multiplex PCR was the method, and the copy in TCRdb shows in-frame clones only, minus some. The data contain under 300,000 clones, 84% of them singletons. Specimen: CD4+ T cells from blood. The receptor source for this set is a human donor in good health.

This chain connects TRBV7-9 to TRBJ2-7, with 12 bases matching TRBD2. CDR3 length: 15 amino acids. V shed 4 bases, J shed 6 bases, and the junction held 7 bases outside the gene matches. Germline V gene data show CDR1 as SEHNR and CDR2 as FQNEAQ (reference sequence). The CDR3 loop is CASSYRLAGDSEQYF. CDR3 coding DNA: TGTGCCAGCAGCTACCGACTAGCGGGAGACTCCGAGCAGTACTTC. Full variable domain (rest looked up from reference TRBV7-9 and TRBJ2-7): DTGVSQNPRHKITKRGQNVTFRCDPISEHNRLYWYRQTLGQGPEFLTYFQNEAQLEKSRLLSDRFSAERPKGSFSTLEIQRTEQGDSAMYLCASSYRLAGDSEQYFGPGTRLTVT.

V gene TRBV5-1 combines with J gene TRBJ2-7; D not certain. This CDR3 has 12 residues. Trimming cost V 5 bases and J 6 bases, with 12 bases left between them. CDR1 SGHRS and CDR2 YFSETQ come from the germline V gene. For the CDR3, the DNA is TGCGCCAGCAGTTTCGACATGCGCGAGCAGTACTTC. Residues: CASSFDMREQYF.

J is TRBJ2-1 and V is TRBV18, with D possibly being TRBD2 (6 bases). With 3 bases removed from V and 6 bases from J, the gap between germline ends came to 9 bases. The CDR3 covers 13 residues. The V gene's germline CDR1 is KGHSH and CDR2 LQKENI. The CDR3 nucleotides read TGTGCCAGCTCACCTTTGGGGGGCAATGAGCAGTTCTTC. This sequence encodes CASSPLGGNEQFF. The whole variable domain, filled in from reference TRBV18 and TRBJ2-1, reads NAGVMQNPRHLVRRRGQEARLRCSPMKGHSHVYWYRQLPEEGLKFMVYLQKENIIDESGMPKERFSAEFPKEGPSILRIQQVVRGDSAAYFCASSPLGGNEQFFGPGTRLTVL.

The gene calls are TRBV6-6 and TRBJ2-5; 8 nucleotides align to TRBD2. V shed 0 bases and J 4 bases; nucleotides not matched to a gene: 7. This CDR3 has 16 residues. Germline values: CDR1 MNHNY, CDR2 SVGAGI (reference sequence). The CDR3 loop reads CASSYSGGTSGETQYF. CDR3 nucleotide sequence: TGTGCCAGCAGTTACTCGGGGGGTACTAGCGGAGAGACCCAGTACTTC.

The genes are TRBV7-9 and TRBJ2-5; 8 nucleotides align to TRBD2. Germline V gene data show CDR1 as SEHNR and CDR2 as FQNEAQ (reference sequence). J gave up 5 bases and V 0 bases, and 8 bases lay outside the gene matches. CDR3 length: 16 residues. The CDR3 protein is CASSLASGSGGETQYF. Written as DNA, the CDR3 is TGTGCCAGCAGCTTAGCGAGCGGGAGCGGGGGCGAGACCCAGTACTTC.

V gene TRBV2 combines with J gene TRBJ2-2; a possible D gene is TRBD2 (5 bases). V was trimmed by 7 bases and J by 5 bases, leaving 11 bases between them. Germline V gene data show CDR1 as SNHLY and CDR2 as FYNNEI. The CDR3 consists of 13 residues. The CDR3 DNA is TGTGCCAGCAAGAGGGTGTGGACCGGGGAGCTGTTTTTT. Protein sequence: CASKRVWTGELFF.

The rearrangement uses TRBV5-1 and TRBJ2-1; a possible D gene is TRBD1 (5 bases). Germline CDR1 reads SGHRS; CDR2 reads YFSETQ. This CDR3 is 16 amino acids long. V lost 0 bases and J lost 6, with 16 bases in between. The CDR3, as DNA: TGCGCCAGCAGCTTGGAGGGTGGGGCTAACCGCAATGAGCAGTTCTTC. It translates to CASSLEGGANRNEQFF.

This clone was found once. The gene calls are TRBV5-4 and TRBJ2-3; D is ambiguous. The V end lost 3 bases, the J end lost 2 bases, and 16 bases lay between the germline ends. The germline CDR1 and CDR2 sequences are SGHNT and YYREEE (reference sequence). This CDR3 region has 16 residues. For the CDR3, the DNA is TGTGCCAGCAGCTCACCAGGCTTGGGTCCCACAGATACGCAGTATTTT. It encodes CASSSPGLGPTDTQYF.

The rearrangement uses TRBV28 and TRBJ1-5; the D is unclear. CDR3 size: 13 residues. V dropped 8 bases and J dropped 0 bases, with 8 bases sitting between them. Germline V gene data show CDR1 as MDHEN and CDR2 as SYDVKM. CDR3 region: CASQDYSNQPQHF. The CDR3 coding sequence is TGTGCCAGCCAAGACTATAGCAATCAGCCCCAGCATTTT.

V and J are TRBV9 and TRBJ1-3; D is uncertain. Germline CDR1 and CDR2: SGDLS and YYNGEE. Trimming removed 0 bases at V and 0 bases at J, with 7 bases between. The CDR3 sequence is 15 residues long. CDR3: CASSVVGSSGNTIYF. Written as DNA, the CDR3 is TGTGCCAGCAGCGTAGTCGGAAGCTCTGGAAACACCATATATTTT. The full variable domain, with the rest looked up from reference TRBV9 and TRBJ1-3, is DSGVTQTPKHLITATGQRVTLRCSPRSGDLSVYWYQQSLDQGLQFLIQYYNGEERAKGNILERFSAQQFPDLHSELNLSSLELGDSALYFCASSVVGSSGNTIYFGEGSWLTVV.

The chain uses TRBV7-9 and TRBJ2-1; TRBD1 matches 7 bases. The length of the CDR3 is 15 residues. From germline, CDR1 is SEHNR and CDR2 FQNEAQ (reference sequence). Trimming at V came to 5 bases and at J to 8 bases, leaving 12 bases not matched to a gene. In DNA form, the CDR3 reads TGTGCCAGCAGCCTCTCAGGGGGATCTGAGGATGAGCAGTTCTTC. This codes for CASSLSGGSEDEQFF.

V usage is TRBV14 and J usage is TRBJ2-5, with 11 bases aligning to TRBD1. The germline V gene encodes CDR1 SGHDN and CDR2 FVKESK. The junction had 7 bases not matched to a gene; V was cut back by 2 bases and J by 5 bases. The CDR3 consists of 16 residues. CDR3 sequence (DNA): TGTGCCAGCAGCCAAACGGACAGGGGGCTGATGGAGACCCAGTACTTC. It codes for CASSQTDRGLMETQYF.

V and J are TRBV18 and TRBJ2-1, with D perhaps matching TRBD1 (5 bases). Germline V lookup: CDR1 KGHSH, CDR2 LQKENI. V was trimmed by 2 bases and J by 7 bases, leaving 18 bases between them. This CDR3 has 16 amino acids. The CDR3 is CASSPDRQPGLNEQFF. DNA for the CDR3: TGTGCCAGCTCACCAGACAGACAGCCCGGTTTAAATGAGCAGTTCTTC.

V usage is TRBV10-3 and J usage is TRBJ2-1; 8 bases are shared with TRBD2. This CDR3 is 17 amino acids long. The V gene's germline CDR1 is ENHRY and CDR2 SYGVKD. V lost 3 bases to trimming and J lost 4 bases; unmatched junction nucleotides: 11. The CDR3 DNA is TGTGCCATCAGTGATAAAAAATGGGCTAGCGGGTACAATGAGCAGTTCTTC. This codes for CAISDKKWASGYNEQFF.

The chain links TRBV11-2 to TRBJ2-5; D may match TRBD1 or TRBD2 (5 bases each). Between the trimmed V and J ends, which lost 6 bases and 11 bases, there was a span of 19 bases. This CDR3 is 13 amino acids long. Germline V gene sequence: CDR1 SGHAT, CDR2 FQNNGV. CDR3 sequence: CASRPGPQGEQYF. DNA for the CDR3: TGTGCCAGCAGGCCGGGCCCCCAGGGAGAGCAGTACTTC. The complete variable domain, with remaining parts taken from reference TRBV11-2 and TRBJ2-5, reads EAGVAQSPRYKIIEKRQSVAFWCNPISGHATLYWYQQILGQGPKLLIQFQNNGVVDDSQLPKDRFSAERLKGVDSTLKIQPAKLEDSAVYLCASRPGPQGEQYFGPGTRLLVL.

The DNA for the CDR3 is TGTGCCAGCAGTTTAGGACGGATCTACGAGCAGTACTTC. The encoded protein is CASSLGRIYEQYF. The J gene is TRBJ2-7, the V gene TRBV28, with unresolved D. Germline V lookup: CDR1 MDHEN, CDR2 SYDVKM. The CDR3 covers 13 residues. Trimming cost V 2 bases and J 3 bases, with 8 bases left between them.

The chain combines TRBV6-5 with TRBJ1-2; 7 bases are shared with TRBD1. The trim removed 7 bases at V and 2 bases at J, leaving 7 bases unmatched. Germline-derived CDR1 and CDR2 are MNHEY and SVGAGI. The CDR3 spans 14 residues. The CDR3 reads CASTETGKNYGYTF. CDR3 coding DNA: TGTGCCAGCACCGAGACAGGGAAAAACTATGGCTACACCTTC.

In its sample, this clone was seen once. This rearrangement joins TRBV5-4 to TRBJ2-6; D gene uncertain. The V and J ends lost 0 bases and 0 bases respectively, with 4 bases between them. The CDR3 loop spans 15 amino acids. In germline, CDR1 is SGHNT, CDR2 YYREEE (reference sequence). The CDR3 nucleotides read TGTGCCAGCAGCTTGGCCGTCTCTGGGGCCAACGTCCTGACTTTC. It translates to CASSLAVSGANVLTF. The variable domain in full, completed from reference TRBV5-4 and TRBJ2-6, reads ETGVTQSPTHLIKTRGQQVTLRCSSQSGHNTVSWYQQALGQGPQFIFQYYREEENGRGNFPPRFSGLQFPNYSSELNVNALELDDSALYLCASSLAVSGANVLTFGAGSRLTVL.

The chain carries TRBV19 and TRBJ2-7, with D unresolved. Per the germline V gene, CDR1 is LNHDA and CDR2 is SQIVND (reference sequence). The CDR3 has 14 residues. The germline V and J ends were trimmed by 5 bases and 3 bases, with 14 bases remaining between them. Written as DNA, the CDR3 is TGTGCCAGTAGTTTCCGGACCGGCGGCTACGAGCAGTACTTC. This encodes CASSFRTGGYEQYF.

This clone was found once. This sequence joins TRBV5-1 and TRBJ2-7, with D perhaps assigned TRBD1 or TRBD2 (6 bases each). Germline CDR1 and CDR2: SGHRS and YFSETQ. V was cut by 4 bases and J by 5 bases, with 16 bases left in between. This CDR3 contains 14 residues. The CDR3 nucleotides read TGCGCCAGCAGCCCGGGGGCGGGGTACAACGAGCAGTACTTC. The encoded protein is CASSPGAGYNEQYF.

V usage is TRBV30 and J usage is TRBJ1-2, with D tentatively TRBD1 (6 bases). Trimming left V 6 bases short and J 3 bases short, with 11 bases between. The CDR3 is made up of 12 amino acids. Germline V gene sequence: CDR1 GTSNPN, CDR2 SVGIG (reference sequence). CDR3 amino acids: CACTQGYYGYTF. CDR3 sequence (DNA): TGTGCCTGCACCCAGGGGTACTATGGCTACACCTTC.

The V call is TRBV6-5, the J call TRBJ2-7; D is unresolved. Germline V CDR1 and CDR2: MNHEY, SVGAGI. This CDR3 contains 12 residues. The germline V and J ends were trimmed by 6 bases and 4 bases, with 10 bases remaining between them. The DNA of the CDR3 is TGTGCCAGCAGCACGTGGGGATACGAGCAGTACTTC. This gives the protein CASSTWGYEQYF.

The J gene is TRBJ2-2, the V gene TRBV5-1, with 9 bases matching TRBD1. Germline CDR1 and CDR2: SGHRS and YFSETQ. This CDR3 contains 17 residues. V lost 0 bases to trimming and J lost 5 bases; unmatched junction nucleotides: 8. In DNA, the CDR3 is TGCGCCAGCAGCTTGGATGGGAACAGGGGGCCGACCGGGGAGCTGTTTTTT. This encodes CASSLDGNRGPTGELFF.

The chain joins TRBV16 to TRBJ2-7; D is uncertain. Germline CDR1 reads KGHSY; CDR2 reads FQNENV. This CDR3 region has 12 residues. V lost 4 bases to trimming and J lost 7 bases, with 11 bases between them. CDR3 nucleotide sequence: TGTGCCAGCAGCCGACTTGAGGATGAGCAGTACTTC. It codes for CASSRLEDEQYF.

This chain uses TRBV2 with TRBJ1-5; D unresolved. Germline V CDR1 and CDR2: SNHLY, FYNNEI. Trimming cost V 6 bases and J 0 bases, with 12 bases left between them. The CDR3 has 15 amino acids. The CDR3 is CASRGVRDSNQPQHF. The DNA of the CDR3 is TGTGCCAGCAGGGGAGTCAGAGATAGCAATCAGCCCCAGCATTTT.

CDR3 in DNA: TGTGCCAGCAGCTTAAGGGGGACTAGCGATTACGAGCAGTACTTC. It translates to CASSLRGTSDYEQYF. The chain is built from TRBV7-9 and TRBJ2-7; 10 bases agree with TRBD2. Germline CDR1 and CDR2: SEHNR and FQNEAQ (reference sequence). The CDR3 contains 15 residues. J was trimmed by 4 bases and V by 2 bases; bases with no gene match: 5. Combining the CDR3 with reference TRBV7-9 and TRBJ2-7 gives the whole variable domain DTGVSQNPRHKITKRGQNVTFRCDPISEHNRLYWYRQTLGQGPEFLTYFQNEAQLEKSRLLSDRFSAERPKGSFSTLEIQRTEQGDSAMYLCASSLRGTSDYEQYFGPGTRLTVT.

This clone appeared a single time. The genes are TRBV30 and TRBJ2-2, with 9 bases that match TRBD2. This CDR3 comprises 15 residues. Trimming at V came to 3 bases and at J to 5 bases, leaving 7 bases not matched to a gene. CDR1 and CDR2 (germline): GTSNPN, SVGIG (reference sequence). The CDR3 is CAWSTRTSATGELFF. The CDR3 DNA follows: TGTGCCTGGAGCACGAGGACTAGCGCAACCGGGGAGCTGTTTTTT.

The chain carries TRBV29-1 and TRBJ2-1, with unresolved D. This CDR3 is 12 amino acids long. V dropped 3 bases and J dropped 4 bases, with 7 bases sitting between them. Germline V gives CDR1 SQVTM, CDR2 ANQGSEA. This chain's CDR3 is CSVEVLYNEQFF. The DNA for the CDR3 is TGCAGCGTTGAGGTACTATACAATGAGCAGTTCTTC.

This clone showed up just a few times. This rearrangement joins TRBV18 to TRBJ2-1; unclear D gene. CDR3 length: 13 residues. Trimming pared 1 base from V and 9 bases from J, leaving 10 bases between. Looked up from germline, CDR1 is KGHSH and CDR2 is LQKENI. CDR3 nucleotides: TGTGCCAGCTCACCACTCAAAGATTTTGAGCAGTTCTTC. Amino acid sequence: CASSPLKDFEQFF.